This record covers a single T cell receptor beta chain. Authors' methods: Reference gene primer amplification gave nucleated cell count estimates. Profiled with immunoSEQ multiplex PCR; TCRdb holds only in-frame clones, not every one. The V and J calls and the clone size are those of that table, but D and trimming were determined from the DNA. The sample shows a few hundred thousand clones, 86% of them seen only once. Trimming left V 4 bases short and J 2 bases short, with 16 bases between. This CDR3 has 16 residues. Germline lookup yields CDR1 MDHEN and CDR2 SYDVKM. This entry comes from a study of blood T cell repertoires in COVID-19. Study-wide context: T cells, B-cell-depleted T cells, or PBMCs provided the cDNA or gDNA that served as material.

The sequence came from a woman in her 70s with COVID-19, enrolled during active disease. This chain links TRBV28 with TRBJ2-3, with D perhaps matching TRBD2 (5 bases). The specimen was peripheral blood. CDR3 in amino acids: CASSSINTGSTDTQYF. Written as DNA, the CDR3 is TGTGCCAGCAGTTCGATAAATACGGGGTCCACAGATACGCAGTATTTT.